Below, 10 T cell receptor beta chains from the same sample are listed, as sequenced in a study of T cells expressing NK-cell markers. Following a re-call of the 5' RACE reads, TCRdb has one entry per CDR3 protein and lacks DNA. Found here are 500,000 to 700,000 distinct CDR3 sequences; the top ten clones hold approximately 4%. Sequenced sample: blood T cells: a sorted CD56 or NKG2C T cell subset, CD4+ or CD8+ T cells, or bulk PBMC T cells (not recorded which). The receptors come from a man between 18 and 29 years old in good health.

The chain combines TRBV24-1 with TRBJ2-5; TCRdb's D gene call, TRBD1, goes unchecked for lack of DNA. The CDR3 length is 15 residues. CDR1 and CDR2 (germline): KGHDR, SFDVKD. CDR3 residues: CATSDWVRGQETQYF.

This chain connects TRBV29-1 to TRBJ2-3. This CDR3 contains 14 residues. Germline CDR1 reads SQVTM; CDR2 reads ANQGSEA. The CDR3 sequence: CSVAARLSTDTQYF.

The chain recombines TRBV20-1 with TRBJ2-1; the TRBD2 assignment by TCRdb is unverifiable without DNA. The CDR3 runs 14 residues. Germline CDR1 DFQATT, CDR2 SNEGSKA (reference sequence). CDR3: CSADPGLTNNEQFF.

This chain links TRBV6-1 with TRBJ2-5; TCRdb reports TRBD2, a call that lacks DNA to check it against. Looked up from germline, CDR1 is MNHNS and CDR2 is SASEGT. This CDR3 is 15 amino acids long. CDR3 region: CASSEREGPWETQYF.

The CDR3 sequence: CASNSAGLSEQFF. The chain uses TRBV14 and TRBJ2-1; without DNA, the TCRdb call of TRBD2 cannot be checked. This CDR3 spans 13 amino acids. The V gene's germline CDR1 is SGHDN and CDR2 FVKESK.

The rearrangement uses TRBV30 and TRBJ2-1; TCRdb designates TRBD2, a call that cannot be tested without DNA. This CDR3 is 16 amino acids long. Germline loops: CDR1 GTSNPN, CDR2 SVGIG (reference sequence). Here the CDR3 reads CAWSVTPSGRFNEQFF.

The genes are TRBV20-1 and TRBJ1-4; TCRdb lists TRBD1, though no DNA is available to test this call. The CDR3 has 14 amino acids. The germline CDR1 and CDR2 sequences are DFQATT and SNEGSKA (reference sequence). CDR3 residues: CSARAGRVKGKLFF.

The chain joins TRBV27 to TRBJ2-3; TCRdb lists TRBD2, though no DNA is available to test this call. The germline CDR1 and CDR2 sequences are MNHEY and SMNVEV (reference sequence). This CDR3 is built from 15 residues. CDR3 sequence reads: CASSFSPTQRDTQYF.

J is TRBJ1-5 and V is TRBV2; TCRdb reports TRBD1, a call that lacks DNA to check it against. Germline CDR1 reads SNHLY; CDR2 reads FYNNEI. The CDR3 is 15 amino acids. CDR3 loop: CASSFRGQGSQPQHF.

The chain joins TRBV20-1 to TRBJ1-1. CDR1 is DFQATT, CDR2 SNEGSKA, per germline (reference sequence). The CDR3 length is 11 residues. The CDR3 is CSARGAWGAFF.